This T cell receptor (beta chain) was profiled in a study of cytomegalovirus exposure and HLA in healthy donors. On this clone itself: Its antigen is currently unknown.

CDR3 length equals 13 residues. Trimming shortened V by 5 bases and J by 4 bases, and 8 bases separated the two germline ends. CDR1 is SGHDN, CDR2 FVKESK, per germline. Broader study findings: A later analysis linked 15,000 to 20,000 TCR beta sequences to HLA alleles at 0.05 false discovery rate. Among TCR beta chains, those listed as cytomegalovirus-associated numbered more than 150. The study assumed roughly uniform donor sequencing depth for presence/absence analyses.

The study ran its PCR with 60 Vbeta and 13 Jbeta primers. The repertoire was sequenced with immunoSEQ multiplex PCR; TCRdb's copy has only in-frame clones and lacks some. The sample consists of about 100,000 clones, around 80% of them appearing once. This clonotype was sampled from a male donor in good health and CMV-seropositive. The J gene is TRBJ2-2, the V gene TRBV14; no reliable D call. Input material: PBMCs. The CDR3 is CASSWSGTGELFF. CDR3 DNA sequence: TGTGCCAGCAGCTGGTCGGGCACCGGGGAGCTGTTTTTT.